Listed below are T cell receptor beta chains from one sample, sequenced in a study of cytomegalovirus exposure and HLA in healthy donors. Sequencing used immunoSEQ multiplex PCR; TCRdb keeps in-frame clones, though not all of them. In the table there are fewer than 250,000 clones, around three quarters of which are singletons. Sequenced sample: PBMCs. The source is a woman aged 18-29 years in good health and CMV-seronegative. Each CDR3 is given with its conserved first and last residue. The D gene is left open where the match is weak. Clone sizes are given selectively: once, few, many, or a class where the clone is expanded.

>-|TRBJ2-1|-|TRBV13
CASSVGGASSYNEQFF
TGTGCCAGCAGCGTCGGAGGGGCGAGCTCCTACAATGAGCAGTTCTTC
>-|TRBJ1-1|-|TRBV7-9
CASSLEQGTEAFF
TGTGCCAGCAGCTTAGAACAGGGCACTGAAGCTTTCTTT
>TRBD1|TRBJ2-7|-|TRBV27
CASGTGDRYEQYF
TGTGCCAGCGGCACAGGGGATCGATACGAGCAGTACTTC
>TRBD1|TRBJ1-6|few|TRBV5-4
CASSSGTGNRSPLHF
TGTGCCAGCAGCTCTGGGACAGGGAATCGGTCACCCCTCCACTTT
>TRBD1|TRBJ2-5|-|TRBV5-1
CASSSGQGLETQYF
TGCGCCAGCAGCTCCGGACAGGGGTTGGAGACCCAGTACTTC
>TRBD2|TRBJ2-4|-|TRBV4-2
CASSQAQTSGKEGNIQYF
TGTGCCAGCAGCCAAGCCCAGACTAGCGGGAAAGAGGGAAACATTCAGTACTTC
>TRBD1|TRBJ2-1|once|TRBV2
CASSTGEFF
TGTGCCAGCAGTACAGGGGAGTTCTTC
>TRBD1|TRBJ2-5|few|TRBV6-6
CASIGTVQETQYF
TGTGCCAGCATCGGGACAGTCCAAGAGACCCAGTACTTC
>-|TRBJ2-7|-|TRBV28
CASSFLARVGEQYF
TGTGCCAGCAGTTTTCTAGCTCGAGTGGGGGAGCAGTACTTC
>-|TRBJ1-3|-|TRBV27
CASSSRGTYPPGVGNTIYF
TGTGCCAGCAGTTCTCGAGGGACCTATCCTCCAGGGGTTGGAAACACCATATATTTT
>TRBD1|TRBJ2-2|-|TRBV13
CASSLQTGFTGELFF
TGTGCCAGCAGCTTACAGACAGGGTTCACCGGGGAGCTGTTTTTT
>-|TRBJ2-5|-|TRBV2
CASSEAYPNF
TGTGCCAGCAGTGAAGCGTACCCTAACTTC
>TRBD1|TRBJ2-7|-|TRBV11-2
CASSQGAEQYF
TGTGCCAGCAGCCAGGGGGCCGAGCAGTACTTC
>-|TRBJ1-3|-|TRBV5-1
CASSFLGARDSGNTIYF
TGCGCCAGCAGCTTTTTAGGGGCCCGTGACTCTGGAAACACCATATATTTT
>-|TRBJ1-5|-|TRBV28
CASSLPGGSNQPQHF
TGTGCCAGCAGTTTACCCGGAGGCAGCAATCAGCCCCAGCATTTT
>-|TRBJ1-6|-|TRBV27
CASSSGQSSNSPLHF
TGTGCCAGCAGCTCCGGACAGTCTTCTAATTCACCCCTCCACTTT
>-|TRBJ1-2|-|TRBV7-3
CASSLTGSLYGYTF
TGTGCCAGCAGCTTAACGGGCAGCCTCTATGGCTACACCTTC
>TRBD2|TRBJ2-1|-|TRBV9
CASSVVAGGDNEQFF
TGTGCCAGCAGCGTAGTGGCGGGAGGGGACAATGAGCAGTTCTTC
>TRBD1|TRBJ2-7|-|TRBV2
CASSEARTGGGEQYF
TGTGCCAGCAGTGAAGCGAGGACAGGCGGCGGCGAGCAGTACTTC
>-|TRBJ1-4|few|TRBV7-3
CASSLRLGDEKLFF
TGTGCCAGCAGCTTAAGATTGGGAGACGAAAAACTGTTTTTT
>-|TRBJ1-5|few|TRBV9
CASSVGASNQPQHF
TGTGCCAGCAGCGTAGGCGCCAGCAATCAGCCCCAGCATTTT
>-|TRBJ2-7|-|TRBV6-1
CASSSRTIPEQYF
TGTGCCAGCAGTTCGCGGACTATCCCCGAGCAGTACTTC
>TRBD2|TRBJ2-4|-|TRBV7-3
CASSLVGTSGQNIQYF
TGTGCCAGCAGCTTAGTTGGGACTAGCGGACAAAACATTCAGTACTTC
>-|TRBJ2-2|few|TRBV7-3
CASSLASGGELFF
TGTGCCAGCAGCTTGGCTAGTGGCGGGGAGCTGTTTTTT
>-|TRBJ1-6|-|TRBV20-1
CSASSPPLHF
TGCAGTGCTAGCTCTCCACCCCTCCACTTT
>-|TRBJ1-1|-|TRBV5-1
CASSPGGEAFF
TGCGCCAGCAGCCCGGGTGGGGAAGCTTTCTTT
>-|TRBJ2-6|-|TRBV18
CASSPGGSGANVLTF
TGTGCCAGCTCACCCGGGGGATCTGGGGCCAACGTCCTGACTTTC
>-|TRBJ1-1|-|TRBV4-1
CASSQEALGALQADTEAFF
TGCGCCAGCAGCCAAGAGGCTCTAGGGGCCCTCCAGGCAGACACTGAAGCTTTCTTT
>TRBD1|TRBJ1-5|-|TRBV2
CASTPDRGSNQPQHF
TGTGCCAGCACGCCGGACAGGGGGAGCAATCAGCCCCAGCATTTT
>-|TRBJ2-7|-|TRBV7-8
CASSQRRHFYEQYF
TGTGCCAGCAGCCAACGGCGGCATTTCTACGAGCAGTACTTC
>-|TRBJ2-7|once|TRBV6-5
CASSRTVPVYEQYF
TGTGCCAGCAGCCGGACAGTACCGGTCTACGAGCAGTACTTC
>TRBD2|TRBJ2-3|-|TRBV5-4
CASSLGLAGGADTQYF
TGTGCCAGCAGCTTGGGACTAGCGGGAGGGGCAGATACGCAGTATTTT
>TRBD1|TRBJ2-7|-|TRBV5-4
CASQPGQGMNEQYF
TGTGCCAGCCAACCGGGACAGGGGATGAACGAGCAGTACTTC
>TRBD1|TRBJ1-2|-|TRBV19
CASSIGGQGVNYGYTF
TGTGCCAGTAGTATTGGGGGACAGGGTGTTAACTATGGCTACACCTTC
>-|TRBJ1-4|-|TRBV25-1
CASSGGTATNEKLFF
TGTGCCAGCAGTGGCGGGACTGCAACTAATGAAAAACTGTTTTTT
>-|TRBJ2-7|-|TRBV27
CASSLGDTYEQYF
TGTGCCAGCAGTTTAGGGGACACCTACGAGCAGTACTTC
>-|TRBJ2-5|-|TRBV10-2
CASSEEGSQETQYF
TGCGCCAGCAGTGAAGAAGGGAGTCAAGAGACCCAGTACTTC
>-|TRBJ1-3|-|TRBV15
CATEEGYSGNTIYF
TGTGCCACCGAGGAGGGTTACTCTGGAAACACCATATATTTT
>-|TRBJ1-2|once|TRBV6-5
CASSYRQDRAYGYTF
TGTGCCAGCAGTTACCGACAGGACCGAGCCTATGGCTACACCTTC
>TRBD1|TRBJ1-1|-|TRBV18
CASSPDRGPNTEAFF
TGTGCCAGCTCACCGGACAGGGGCCCGAACACTGAAGCTTTCTTT
>TRBD1|TRBJ1-2|few|TRBV5-1
CASSLGDRNNYGYTF
TGCGCCAGCAGCTTGGGGGACAGAAATAACTATGGCTACACCTTC
>-|TRBJ1-4|-|TRBV7-2
CASSFNRANEKLFF
TGTGCCAGCAGCTTTAACAGGGCGAATGAAAAACTGTTTTTT
>TRBD1|TRBJ2-1|-|TRBV7-9
CASSLVSRGLGNEQFF
TGTGCCAGCAGCTTAGTATCCAGGGGGCTCGGCAATGAGCAGTTCTTC
>TRBD1|TRBJ1-5|-|TRBV5-1
CASSAQGGNQPQHF
TGCGCCAGTTCCGCCCAGGGGGGCAATCAGCCCCAGCATTTT
>-|TRBJ1-1|-|TRBV28
CASSLLEGSTEAFF
TGTGCCAGCAGTTTATTGGAGGGATCCACTGAAGCTTTCTTT
>TRBD1|TRBJ2-2|few|TRBV5-7
CARPDRVSGELFF
TGTGCCCGCCCGGACAGGGTCTCCGGGGAGCTGTTTTTT
>TRBD2|TRBJ2-1|-|TRBV7-2
CASSSGLAGPYNEQFF
TGTGCCAGCAGCTCGGGACTAGCGGGACCCTACAATGAGCAGTTCTTC
>-|TRBJ1-4|-|TRBV28
CASTAGGEKLFF
TGTGCCAGCACCGCAGGTGGGGAAAAACTGTTTTTT
>-|TRBJ1-2|once|TRBV9
CASSVLQGYGYTF
TGTGCCAGCAGCGTTCTACAGGGCTATGGCTACACCTTC
>-|TRBJ2-1|-|TRBV7-9
CASSPADEQFF
TGTGCCAGCAGCCCTGCGGATGAGCAGTTCTTC
>TRBD1|TRBJ1-6|-|TRBV7-3
CASSKTTGYNSPLHF
TGTGCCAGCAGCAAAACGACAGGGTATAATTCACCCCTCCACTTT
>-|TRBJ2-3|-|TRBV6-5
CASSYTGMDTQYF
TGTGCCAGCAGTTACACGGGGATGGATACGCAGTATTTT
>-|TRBJ1-2|-|TRBV12-2
CAGRPQTGDGYTF
TGTGCAGGTCGCCCCCAAACTGGTGATGGCTACACCTTC
>-|TRBJ1-3|-|TRBV7-6
CASSSPLRGTIYF
TGTGCCAGCAGCTCGCCCCTTAGGGGGACCATATATTTT
>TRBD1|TRBJ2-1|-|TRBV11-2
CASSLVGRDRGYNEQFF
TGTGCCAGCAGCTTAGTGGGCAGGGACAGGGGTTACAATGAGCAGTTCTTC
>-|TRBJ1-3|few|TRBV19
CASSMNIGNTIYF
TGTGCCAGTAGTATGAACATAGGAAACACCATATATTTT
>TRBD1|TRBJ2-1|-|TRBV7-9
CASRSDRGPSYNEQFF
TGTGCCAGCAGATCGGACAGGGGGCCATCTTACAATGAGCAGTTCTTC
>-|TRBJ1-2|-|TRBV19
CASSITRAIGYGYTF
TGTGCCAGTAGTATAACTAGGGCTATCGGCTATGGCTACACCTTC
>TRBD1|TRBJ2-7|-|TRBV5-1
CASSLPGQGFGEQYF
TGCGCCAGCAGCTTACCGGGACAGGGGTTTGGCGAGCAGTACTTC